Presented here are 29 T cell receptor beta chains from one specimen sequenced in a study of PD-1 blockade in classical Hodgkin lymphoma. Noted time point: cycle 4 day 1 (C4D1), after five to seven weeks of nivolumab. Brentuximab vedotin exposure varied, and every patient relapsed after autologous stem cell transplantation. Assay: immunoSEQ multiplex PCR; the TCRdb copy retains only in-frame clones and omits some. The sample includes 25,000 to 35,000 clones, around 68% of them seen just once. The specimen was peripheral blood mononuclear cells (PBMCs), collected before the fourth cycle of nivolumab. All receptors come from a human donor with classical Hodgkin lymphoma.

V usage is TRBV7-3 and J usage is TRBJ2-1; D is unresolved. The V gene's germline CDR1 is SGHTA and CDR2 FQGTGA. The germline V and J ends were trimmed by 5 bases and 0 bases, with 14 bases remaining between them. The CDR3 runs to 16 residues. This chain's CDR3 is CASSPRLTGSYNEQFF. As DNA, the CDR3 is TGTGCCAGCAGCCCCCGACTGACGGGCTCCTACAATGAGCAGTTCTTC.

This clone was counted a single time. J is TRBJ2-5 and V is TRBV9, with D unclear. CDR1 and CDR2 (germline): SGDLS, YYNGEE. V was shortened by 0 bases and J by 3 bases, with 9 bases between the two germline ends. The CDR3 is 14 residues long. CDR3 sequence (DNA): TGTGCCAGCAGCGTAGATGGGGAAGAAGAGACCCAGTACTTC. It encodes CASSVDGEEETQYF.

The rearrangement uses TRBV4-2 and TRBJ2-3; the D gene could be TRBD1 or TRBD2 (5 bases each). V lost 0 bases and J lost 2, with 9 bases in between. The length of the CDR3 is 15 residues. Germline V gene sequence: CDR1 LGHNA, CDR2 YNFKEQ. CDR3 protein: CASSQDGTSTDTQYF. The DNA for the CDR3 is TGTGCCAGCAGCCAAGACGGGACCTCCACAGATACGCAGTATTTT.

J is TRBJ1-1 and V is TRBV7-2; TRBD1 matches at 11 bases. The V and J ends lost 5 bases and 1 base, in that order; junction bases with no gene match: 6. The CDR3 is made up of 16 amino acids. Germline CDR1 and CDR2: SGHTA and FQGNSA. The CDR3 DNA follows: TGTGCCAGCAGCGTCATGGGGACAGGGGGGAACACTGAAGCTTTCTTT. Protein product: CASSVMGTGGNTEAFF. Full variable domain (missing parts from reference TRBV7-2 and TRBJ1-1): GAGVSQSPSNKVTEKGKDVELRCDPISGHTALYWYRQSLGQGLEFLIYFQGNSAPDKSGLPSDRFSAERTGGSVSTLTIQRTQQEDSAVYLCASSVMGTGGNTEAFFGQGTRLTVV.

The V gene is TRBV5-6, the J gene TRBJ1-5, with D possibly TRBD1 on 5 matching bases. The CDR3 totals 15 residues. V dropped 5 bases and J dropped 4 bases, with 16 bases sitting between them. Germline V gene data show CDR1 as SGHDT and CDR2 as YYEEEE. The CDR3 coding sequence is TGTGCCAGCAGAACCCGGGGGGAGCGGAATCAGCCCCAGCATTTT. Residues: CASRTRGERNQPQHF. Drawing the rest from reference TRBV5-6 and TRBJ1-5, the complete variable domain is DAGVTQSPTHLIKTRGQQVTLRCSPKSGHDTVSWYQQALGQGPQFIFQYYEEEERQRGNFPDRFSGHQFPNYSSELNVNALLLGDSALYLCASRTRGERNQPQHFGDGTRLSIL.

The V gene is TRBV6-5, the J gene TRBJ1-1; the match to TRBD1 covers 7 bases. Unmatched junction bases numbered 2, after V lost 4 bases and J lost 0 bases. CDR3 length: 14 residues. CDR1 and CDR2 (germline): MNHEY, SVGAGI. The DNA of the CDR3 is TGTGCCAGCAGTTTCGGACAGGTGAACACTGAAGCTTTCTTT. Translation: CASSFGQVNTEAFF.

The chain recombines TRBV27 with TRBJ1-4; unclear D gene. Trimming took 2 bases from V and 0 from J, leaving 4 bases between them. The germline CDR1 and CDR2 sequences are MNHEY and SMNVEV (reference sequence). This CDR3 is 14 amino acids long. The CDR3 coding sequence is TGTGCCAGCAGTTTACGAACAACTAATGAAAAACTGTTTTTT. This codes for CASSLRTTNEKLFF.

The gene calls are TRBV5-6 and TRBJ1-2; perhaps TRBD1 as D (6 bases). CDR1 and CDR2 from the germline V gene are SGHDT and YYEEEE. The V end lost 4 bases, the J end lost 8 bases, and 21 bases lay between the germline ends. The CDR3 totals 15 residues. In nucleotides, the CDR3 is TGTGCCAGCAGCACGCGGGGGGGGCGCGTTCAGGGCTACACCTTC. Translation gives CASSTRGGRVQGYTF.

CDR3 nucleotide sequence: TGTGCCAGCAGCGTAGCTCCGGGGGGGACTGACGAGCAGTACTTC. It specifies CASSVAPGGTDEQYF. V gene TRBV9 combines with J gene TRBJ2-7; 8 positions match TRBD2. Trimming took 0 bases from V and 5 from J; bases not matched to a gene: 7. Per the germline V gene, CDR1 is SGDLS and CDR2 is YYNGEE. The CDR3 is 15 amino acids.

The table lists this clone with a few counts. The CDR3: CASSLGGTNQPQHF. Here the CDR3 DNA reads TGTGCCAGCAGTTTAGGTGGGACTAATCAGCCCCAGCATTTT. The gene calls are TRBV27 and TRBJ1-5; D is perhaps TRBD1 (5 bases). CDR1 is MNHEY, CDR2 SMNVEV, per germline (reference sequence). Trimming took off 2 bases at V and 4 bases at J, with 9 bases between the two ends. The CDR3 consists of 14 residues.

The chain carries TRBV6-1 and TRBJ2-7, with a weak D call TRBD1 (7 bases). Trimming pared 11 bases from V and 3 bases from J, leaving 11 bases between. Germline V lookup: CDR1 MNHNS, CDR2 SASEGT. The length of the CDR3 is 11 residues. The CDR3 bases are TGTGCCGCCCAGGGGGGCTACGAGCAGTACTTC. This translates into CAAQGGYEQYF.

The V gene is TRBV5-4, the J gene TRBJ2-7; weak D call: TRBD2 (6 bases). The CDR3 sequence is 15 residues long. CDR1 and CDR2 (germline): SGHNT, YYREEE (reference sequence). Deletions cut 0 bases from V and 5 bases from J, with 15 bases between. CDR3 sequence: CASSLVEEWGDEQYF. As DNA, the CDR3 is TGTGCCAGCAGCTTGGTCGAGGAGTGGGGGGACGAGCAGTACTTC.

This clone has just a few counts. The chain recombines TRBV27 with TRBJ2-7; D is unclear. Germline V gene lookup returns CDR1 MNHEY and CDR2 SMNVEV (reference sequence). Trimming left V 2 bases short and J 2 bases short, with 10 bases between. The CDR3 has 14 amino acids. The CDR3 DNA reads TGTGCCAGCAGTTTAGATGGGCAGACCTACGAGCAGTACTTC. Protein: CASSLDGQTYEQYF.

The rearrangement links TRBV28 to TRBJ2-1, with TRBD2 as a possible D gene (7 bases). V lost 2 bases and J lost 3, with 11 bases in between. CDR3 size: 15 residues. Germline V gene data show CDR1 as MDHEN and CDR2 as SYDVKM. The CDR3 nucleotides are TGTGCCAGCAGTTTAGCGGGGGCTCTCTACAATGAGCAGTTCTTC. It specifies CASSLAGALYNEQFF.

This chain connects TRBV15 to TRBJ1-4, with unresolved D. Trimming took off 5 bases at V and 7 bases at J, with 11 bases between the two ends. CDR1 is LNHNV, CDR2 YYDKDF, per germline (reference sequence). CDR3 length: 13 amino acids. The CDR3 nucleotides read TGTGCCACCAGCTCCCGGACCGGTGAAAAACTGTTTTTT. Protein sequence: CATSSRTGEKLFF.

J is TRBJ1-1 and V is TRBV9; possible D gene TRBD1, 5 bases. The germline CDR1 and CDR2 sequences are SGDLS and YYNGEE. Trimming took off 4 bases at V and 8 bases at J, with 18 bases between the two ends. This CDR3 is built from 14 residues. For the CDR3, the DNA is TGTGCCAGCAGCCCGAACCGGGGGATTCCCGAAGCTTTCTTT. As protein: CASSPNRGIPEAFF.

A few counts support this clone. The chain has TRBV7-8 and TRBJ1-5; possibly TRBD1 for D (5 bases). V was trimmed by 3 bases and J by 9 bases, leaving 15 bases between them. CDR3 length equals 14 residues. Germline V gene data show CDR1 as SGHVS and CDR2 as FQNEAQ. As DNA, the CDR3 is TGTGCCAGCAGCTTTCGGTGGGACGGGTGGCCCCAGCATTTT. Translating gives CASSFRWDGWPQHF.

The rearrangement uses TRBV21-1 and TRBJ2-3; the D segment call TRBD2 is taken from the table without a DNA check. TRBV21-1 is given as a pseudogene. This CDR3 region has 17 residues. The CDR3 nucleotides read TGTGCCAGCAGCAATAAAGACGGACTAGATAGCACAGATACGCAGTATTTT. Protein: CASSNKDGLDSTDTQYF.

This chain uses TRBV11-1 with TRBJ1-2, with unresolved D. Trimming pared 3 bases from V and 4 bases from J, leaving 12 bases between. The CDR3 totals 14 residues. The germline gives CDR1 SGHAT, CDR2 FQDESV (reference sequence). CDR3 in DNA: TGTGCCAGCAGCTTTTATGGTTCCGGCTATGGCTACACCTTC. It codes for CASSFYGSGYGYTF.

By sample fraction, this clone is medium-sized. The gene calls are TRBV18 and TRBJ1-1, with D possibly matching TRBD1 (6 bases). The germline V and J ends were trimmed by 2 bases and 5 bases, with 6 bases remaining between them. From germline, CDR1 is KGHSH and CDR2 LQKENI. This CDR3 has 12 residues. CDR3 protein: CASSPTGTEAFF. The CDR3 DNA sequence: TGTGCCAGCTCACCAACAGGGACTGAAGCTTTCTTT. The whole variable domain, filled in from reference TRBV18 and TRBJ1-1, reads NAGVMQNPRHLVRRRGQEARLRCSPMKGHSHVYWYRQLPEEGLKFMVYLQKENIIDESGMPKERFSAEFPKEGPSILRIQQVVRGDSAAYFCASSPTGTEAFFGQGTRLTVV.

The genes are TRBV9 and TRBJ2-5; D gene unclear. V lost 0 bases and J 2 bases, leaving 8 bases between the germline ends. Germline V CDR1 and CDR2: SGDLS, YYNGEE. The CDR3 runs 14 residues. This CDR3 reads CASSVADEQETQYF. The DNA of the CDR3 is TGTGCCAGCAGCGTAGCGGATGAGCAAGAGACCCAGTACTTC.

The chain recombines TRBV4-3 with TRBJ2-2; weak D call: TRBD2 (6 bases). Looked up from germline, CDR1 is LGHNA and CDR2 is YSLEER. Between the trimmed V and J ends, which lost 0 bases and 6 bases, there was a span of 11 bases. The CDR3 consists of 15 residues. CDR3 region: CASSQEGGKAGELFF. Written as DNA, the CDR3 is TGCGCCAGCAGCCAAGAGGGGGGTAAGGCCGGGGAGCTGTTTTTT.

J is TRBJ2-4 and V is TRBV25-1; D not resolved. The CDR3 is 18 amino acids. V lost 1 base and J lost 0, with 16 bases in between. The germline CDR1 and CDR2 sequences are MGHDK and SYGVNS. CDR3 nucleotides: TGTGCCAGCAGTGAATCCAGTTCGGCAACTCTAGCCAAAAACATTCAGTACTTC. Amino acids: CASSESSSATLAKNIQYF.

This sequence joins TRBV5-1 and TRBJ1-4; D may be TRBD1 (6 bases). Deletions cut 0 bases from V and 0 bases from J, with 9 bases between. The CDR3 has 16 amino acids. Germline V gene data show CDR1 as SGHRS and CDR2 as YFSETQ. The CDR3 region has the DNA TGCGCCAGCAGCTTGGGCGGGACACCAACTAATGAAAAACTGTTTTTT. Protein: CASSLGGTPTNEKLFF.

The chain uses TRBV7-9 and TRBJ2-7; the D gene is possibly TRBD2 (5 bases). Looked up from germline, CDR1 is SEHNR and CDR2 is FQNEAQ (reference sequence). V gave up 6 bases and J gave up 5 bases, with 17 bases separating them. The CDR3 extends over 14 amino acids. Here the CDR3 reads CASSSGKRPDEQYF. CDR3 DNA: TGTGCCAGCAGTTCCGGGAAACGCCCCGACGAGCAGTACTTC.

The rearrangement uses TRBV19 and TRBJ1-2, with D possibly TRBD1 on 6 matching bases. CDR3 length: 12 amino acids. CDR1 LNHDA and CDR2 SQIVND come from the germline V gene (reference sequence). The ends were cut back, 7 bases at V and 4 bases at J, with 10 bases in the middle. The DNA for the CDR3 is TGTGCCAGTAAAACAGGGCTCTATGGCTACACCTTC. Its protein product is CASKTGLYGYTF.

J is TRBJ2-7 and V is TRBV4-1; maybe TRBD1 (6 bases). Germline V lookup: CDR1 MGHRA, CDR2 YSYEKL. V was clipped by 1 base and J by 2 bases, with 18 bases between them. The CDR3 has 17 amino acids. This CDR3 reads CASSQVYSPQGTYEQYF. Written as DNA, the CDR3 is TGCGCCAGCAGCCAAGTTTACTCCCCACAGGGCACCTACGAGCAGTACTTC.

Only a few counts were recorded for this clone. The V gene is TRBV27, the J gene TRBJ1-4, with D possibly TRBD1 on 6 matching bases. The CDR3 has 17 residues. Trimming cost V 5 bases and J 5 bases, with 21 bases left between them. Germline V gene lookup returns CDR1 MNHEY and CDR2 SMNVEV (reference sequence). The CDR3 here is CASSPRWRGGWNEKLFF. The CDR3 DNA is TGTGCCAGCAGTCCCCGGTGGAGGGGGGGTTGGAATGAAAAACTGTTTTTT.

The rearrangement joins TRBV5-6 to TRBJ1-3; D might be TRBD1 (6 bases). The length of the CDR3 is 15 residues. Germline V CDR1 and CDR2: SGHDT, YYEEEE. The V and J ends lost 0 bases and 1 base respectively, with 8 bases between them. This CDR3 reads CASSLVGGSGNTIYF. The CDR3, as DNA: TGTGCCAGCAGCTTGGTAGGGGGGTCTGGAAACACCATATATTTT.